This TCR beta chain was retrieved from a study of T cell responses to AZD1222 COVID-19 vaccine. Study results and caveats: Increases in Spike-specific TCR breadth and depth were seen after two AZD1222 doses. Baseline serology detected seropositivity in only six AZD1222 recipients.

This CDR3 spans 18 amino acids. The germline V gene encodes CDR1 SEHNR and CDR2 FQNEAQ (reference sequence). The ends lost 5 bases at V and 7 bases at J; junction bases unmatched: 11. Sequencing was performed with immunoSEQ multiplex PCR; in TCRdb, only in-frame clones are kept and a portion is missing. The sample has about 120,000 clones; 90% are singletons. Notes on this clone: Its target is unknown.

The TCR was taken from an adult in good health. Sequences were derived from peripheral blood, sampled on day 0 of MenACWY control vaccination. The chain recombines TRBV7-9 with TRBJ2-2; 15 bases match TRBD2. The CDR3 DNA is TGTGCCAGCAGCAGATGGACTAGCGGGAGGGCCAGGGACGGGGAGCTGTTTTTT. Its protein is CASSRWTSGRARDGELFF.